This T cell receptor (beta chain) was observed in a study of blood T cell repertoires in COVID-19. Study background: Spain, Italy and the United States supplied samples that represented acute and convalescent COVID-19.

This CDR3 region has 13 residues. Worth noting for this clone: Germline is not matched at one junction end, which may reflect a read error.

Per the study methods: Scientists estimated how many nucleated cells there were by amplifying reference gene primers. Here immunoSEQ multiplex PCR was the method, and the copy in TCRdb shows in-frame clones only, minus some. The D gene and trimming were derived from the DNA, and the V and J assignments and clone size from that table. The table shows 100,000 or so clones, with roughly 80% occurring only once. Specimen: peripheral blood. This sequence joins TRBV12-3 or TRBV12-4 and TRBJ1-6; D is unresolved. This TCR derives from a woman aged 70-85 years with acute or convalescent COVID-19. The CDR3 loop reads CTSSYGEGSPLHF. CDR3 bases: TGTACCAGCAGTTACGGCGAGGGTTCACCCCTCCACTTT.